The 23 T cell receptor beta chains reported below all come from one sample, sequenced in a study of blood T cell repertoires in COVID-19. The assay was immunoSEQ multiplex PCR, and TCRdb's table has in-frame clones only and misses some. Here the sample spans about 48,000 clones, 85% to 90% being singletons. The sequenced sample consisted of peripheral blood. These receptors originate from a woman aged 55-70 years with acute or convalescent COVID-19.

CDR3 bases: TGTGCCAGCAGCCAGACAGGGGTGTCTGGGGCCAACGTCCTGACTTTC. It translates to CASSQTGVSGANVLTF. The gene calls are TRBV7-2 and TRBJ2-6, with 8 bases lining up with TRBD1. J was trimmed by 1 base and V by 5 bases; bases with no gene match: 4. The germline CDR1 and CDR2 sequences are SGHTA and FQGNSA. The CDR3 extends over 16 amino acids.

A single count supports this clone. The gene calls are TRBV27 and TRBJ1-6; weak D call: TRBD1 (6 bases). The germline V gene has CDR1 MNHEY and CDR2 SMNVEV (reference sequence). The CDR3 runs 13 residues. The V end was cut by 4 bases, the J end by 8 bases, with 9 bases between. The CDR3 region has the DNA TGTGCCAGCAGTTGGGGGGGGCATTCACCCCTCCACTTT. This codes for CASSWGGHSPLHF.

The chain recombines TRBV2 with TRBJ1-2, with a tentative D call TRBD1 (6 bases). V lost 3 bases to trimming and J lost 3 bases, with 8 bases between them. The CDR3 extends over 13 amino acids. The V gene's germline CDR1 is SNHLY and CDR2 FYNNEI. The CDR3 here is CASSDSGDYGYTF. In nucleotides, the CDR3 is TGTGCCAGCAGTGATTCAGGGGACTATGGCTACACCTTC.

A few counts support this clone. V and J are TRBV12-3 or TRBV12-4 and TRBJ1-1; TRBD1 aligns across 11 bases. The CDR3 contains 13 residues. The V segment lost 6 bases and the J segment 5 bases; nucleotides outside the gene matches: 2. The CDR3 DNA is TGTGCCAGCAGGGACAGGGGGCGAACTGAAGCTTTCTTT. Protein sequence: CASRDRGRTEAFF.

The chain has TRBV7-9 and TRBJ2-7; possibly TRBD1 for D (6 bases). V shed 1 base and J shed 0 bases, with 7 bases lying between them. This CDR3 region has 14 residues. Germline CDR1 SEHNR, CDR2 FQNEAQ (reference sequence). CDR3 sequence: CASSLGQASYEQYF. CDR3 in DNA: TGTGCCAGCAGCTTAGGACAGGCCTCCTACGAGCAGTACTTC.

The genes are TRBV5-8 and TRBJ1-5; TRBD1 matches at 8 bases. Trimming cost V 4 bases and J 8 bases; bases outside gene matches: 8. The germline gives CDR1 SGHTS, CDR2 YDEGEE. The length of the CDR3 is 14 residues. The DNA for the CDR3 is TGTGCCAGCAGCCGGACAGGGACCCCCAAGCCCCAGCATTTT. This sequence encodes CASSRTGTPKPQHF.

The genes are TRBV19 and TRBJ1-2, with TRBD1 matching over 8 bases. This CDR3 region has 18 residues. Germline CDR1 reads LNHDA; CDR2 reads SQIVND (reference sequence). Trimming cost V 1 base and J 0 bases; bases outside gene matches: 10. This chain's CDR3 is CASSIGAQGGTSNYGYTF. DNA of the CDR3: TGTGCCAGTAGTATAGGGGCACAGGGGGGTACTTCTAACTATGGCTACACCTTC.

The chain uses TRBV9 and TRBJ1-2; D is perhaps TRBD1 (5 bases). The V gene's germline CDR1 is SGDLS and CDR2 YYNGEE. Trimming took off 5 bases at V and 8 bases at J, with 13 bases between the two ends. The CDR3 totals 12 residues. The CDR3 loop reads CASRGAGRGYTF. The CDR3 DNA reads as TGTGCCAGCAGAGGGGCCGGTCGCGGCTACACCTTC.

V and J are TRBV4-1 and TRBJ1-2; no clear D gene. The V end lost 0 bases, the J end lost 0 bases, and 8 bases lay between the germline ends. This CDR3 spans 15 amino acids. CDR1 and CDR2 (germline): MGHRA, YSYEKL. Here the CDR3 reads CASSQDYPANYGYTF. The CDR3 nucleotides read TGCGCCAGCAGCCAAGATTACCCAGCTAACTATGGCTACACCTTC.

The V call is TRBV5-1, the J call TRBJ1-1; a weak D match, TRBD1 (6 bases). Per the germline V gene, CDR1 is SGHRS and CDR2 is YFSETQ. This CDR3 is 14 amino acids long. The V gene lost 0 bases and the J gene lost 6 bases, with 12 bases spanning the gap. For the CDR3, the DNA is TGCGCCAGCAGCTTGGTTCAGGGGAGCGCTGAAGCTTTCTTT. It is translated as CASSLVQGSAEAFF.

This chain links TRBV23-1 with TRBJ1-5; 8 bases agree with TRBD1. TRBV23-1 is classed as an ORF, of uncertain function. V lost 5 bases, J lost 8 bases, and 5 bases stayed unmatched. This CDR3 contains 13 residues. The CDR3 nucleotides read TGCGCCAGCAGTGACAGGGGCCTGGAGCCCCAGCATTTT. Translating it yields CASSDRGLEPQHF.

The CDR3 is CASSAGPYNEQFF. The CDR3, as DNA: TGTGCCAGCAGTGCGGGACCGTACAATGAGCAGTTCTTC. The chain employs TRBV12-3 or TRBV12-4 and TRBJ2-1; D might be TRBD2 (6 bases). V lost 5 bases and J lost 4, with 9 bases in between. The CDR3 contains 13 residues.

The V and J genes are TRBV9 and TRBJ2-1, with 8 bases identical to TRBD2. CDR1 and CDR2 from the germline V gene are SGDLS and YYNGEE. The CDR3 has 15 residues. Trimming cost V 3 bases and J 2 bases; bases outside gene matches: 4. The CDR3 bases are TGTGCCAGCAGCGCCCTAGCGGGCGCCTACAATGAGCAGTTCTTC. This sequence encodes CASSALAGAYNEQFF.

V usage is TRBV7-9 and J usage is TRBJ2-7; a weak D match, TRBD1 (5 bases). Germline V CDR1 and CDR2: SEHNR, FQNEAQ (reference sequence). With 5 bases removed from V and 10 bases from J, the gap between germline ends came to 15 bases. The CDR3 has 12 residues. The CDR3: CASSNLGVDQYF. DNA of the CDR3: TGTGCCAGCAGCAATCTAGGGGTGGACCAGTACTTC.

The chain couples TRBV7-9 to TRBJ1-6; D is unresolved. Between the trimmed V and J ends, which lost 4 bases and 7 bases, there was a span of 8 bases. The CDR3 length is 13 residues. CDR1 is SEHNR and CDR2 is FQNEAQ in the germline V gene (reference sequence). The CDR3 nucleotides read TGTGCCAGCAGCTCGAACAGCAATTCACCCCTCCACTTT. Encoded protein: CASSSNSNSPLHF.

J is TRBJ1-2 and V is TRBV28; D unresolved. Looked up from germline, CDR1 is MDHEN and CDR2 is SYDVKM. V gave up 4 bases and J gave up 5 bases, with 11 bases separating them. The CDR3 length is 13 residues. Written as DNA, the CDR3 is TGTGCCAGCAGTTCGGGTCGAGAGTATGGCTACACCTTC. Its protein is CASSSGREYGYTF.

The chain recombines TRBV5-1 with TRBJ2-1, with D possibly matching TRBD1 (7 bases). Trimming pared 4 bases from V and 7 bases from J, leaving 18 bases between. The CDR3 runs to 15 residues. Germline V gives CDR1 SGHRS, CDR2 YFSETQ. CDR3 in DNA: TGCGCCAGCAGCGTTCCAAACGCAGGGGGGAATGAGCAGTTCTTC. This gives the protein CASSVPNAGGNEQFF.

This chain joins TRBV29-1 and TRBJ2-1; 7 nucleotides agree with TRBD1. The CDR3 is 15 residues long. Trimming cost V 4 bases and J 3 bases; bases outside gene matches: 9. Germline loops: CDR1 SQVTM, CDR2 ANQGSEA. CDR3 loop: CSVVPRDRHYNEQFF. Written as DNA, the CDR3 is TGCAGCGTTGTCCCCAGGGACAGACACTACAATGAGCAGTTCTTC.

This chain joins TRBV5-4 and TRBJ2-3, with 11 bases identical to TRBD2. CDR1 is SGHNT and CDR2 is YYREEE in the germline V gene (reference sequence). V was clipped by 7 bases and J by 8 bases; unmatched bases: 6. The length of the CDR3 is 13 residues. CDR3 region: CASGVAGGATQYF. Here the CDR3 DNA reads TGTGCCAGCGGCGTAGCGGGGGGGGCTACGCAGTATTTT.

The gene calls are TRBV6-5 and TRBJ2-2, with D perhaps matching TRBD1 (6 bases). Germline V gene sequence: CDR1 MNHEY, CDR2 SVGAGI. The CDR3 covers 15 residues. With 6 bases removed from V and 0 bases from J, the gap between germline ends came to 11 bases. The CDR3 loop reads CASRLDSANTGELFF. As DNA, the CDR3 is TGTGCCAGCAGGCTGGACAGTGCGAACACCGGGGAGCTGTTTTTT.

This chain connects TRBV19 to TRBJ2-7; TRBD1 matches 7 bases. This CDR3 comprises 13 residues. The J segment lost 6 bases and the V segment lost 5 bases, leaving 7 bases of the junction unmatched. Germline-derived CDR1 and CDR2 are LNHDA and SQIVND (reference sequence). The CDR3 loop is CASSVTGKAEQYF. As DNA, the CDR3 is TGTGCCAGTAGTGTGACAGGGAAGGCCGAGCAGTACTTC.

This clone was seen only a few times. This chain links TRBV19 with TRBJ1-2, with 7 bases fitting TRBD1. The CDR3 runs 12 residues. Per germline, CDR1 LNHDA and CDR2 SQIVND (reference sequence). Trimming cost V 7 bases and J 2 bases; bases outside gene matches: 1. CDR3 amino acids: CASTDRNYGYTF. The CDR3 DNA follows: TGTGCCAGTACGGACAGGAACTATGGCTACACCTTC.

The chain uses TRBV25-1 and TRBJ1-6; 9 bases match TRBD1. The CDR3 has 16 amino acids. In germline, CDR1 is MGHDK, CDR2 SYGVNS. V lost 6 bases and J lost 10; bases outside the gene matches: 13. The CDR3 bases are TGTGCCAGCAGCCCTTCTAAGGGACAGGGCGGATCACCCCTCCACTTT. This codes for CASSPSKGQGGSPLHF.